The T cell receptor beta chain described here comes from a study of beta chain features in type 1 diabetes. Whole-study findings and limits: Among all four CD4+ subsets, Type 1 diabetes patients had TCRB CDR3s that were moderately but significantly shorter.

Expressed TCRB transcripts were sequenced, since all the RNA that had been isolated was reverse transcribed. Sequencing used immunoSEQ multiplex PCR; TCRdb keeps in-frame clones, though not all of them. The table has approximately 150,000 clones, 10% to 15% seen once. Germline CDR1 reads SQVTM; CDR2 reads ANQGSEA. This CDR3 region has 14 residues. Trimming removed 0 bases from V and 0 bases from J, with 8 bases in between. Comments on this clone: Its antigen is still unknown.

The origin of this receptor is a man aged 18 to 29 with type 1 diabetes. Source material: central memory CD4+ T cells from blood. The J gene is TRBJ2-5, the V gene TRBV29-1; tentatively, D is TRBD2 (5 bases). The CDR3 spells CSVEDRRYQETQYF. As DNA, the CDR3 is TGCAGCGTTGAAGATAGGAGGTACCAAGAGACCCAGTACTTC.